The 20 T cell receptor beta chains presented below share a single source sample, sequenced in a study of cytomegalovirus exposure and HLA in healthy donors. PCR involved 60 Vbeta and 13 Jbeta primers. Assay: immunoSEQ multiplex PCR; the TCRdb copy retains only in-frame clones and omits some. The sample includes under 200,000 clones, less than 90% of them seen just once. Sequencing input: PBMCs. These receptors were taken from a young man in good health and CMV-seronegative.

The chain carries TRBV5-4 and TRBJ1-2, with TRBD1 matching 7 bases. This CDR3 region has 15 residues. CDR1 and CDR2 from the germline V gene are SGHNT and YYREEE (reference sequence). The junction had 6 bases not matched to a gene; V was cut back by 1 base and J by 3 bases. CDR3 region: CASSLRGTDYYGYTF. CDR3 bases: TGTGCCAGCAGCTTGAGAGGGACAGATTACTATGGCTACACCTTC. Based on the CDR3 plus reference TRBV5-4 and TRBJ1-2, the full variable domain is ETGVTQSPTHLIKTRGQQVTLRCSSQSGHNTVSWYQQALGQGPQFIFQYYREEENGRGNFPPRFSGLQFPNYSSELNVNALELDDSALYLCASSLRGTDYYGYTFGSGTRLTVV.

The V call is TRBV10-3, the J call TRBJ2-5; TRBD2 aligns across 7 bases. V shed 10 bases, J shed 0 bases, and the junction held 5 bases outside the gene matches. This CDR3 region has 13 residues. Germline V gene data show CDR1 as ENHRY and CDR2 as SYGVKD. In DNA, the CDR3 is TGTGCCACACTAGCGCTAGACCAAGAGACCCAGTACTTC. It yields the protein CATLALDQETQYF.

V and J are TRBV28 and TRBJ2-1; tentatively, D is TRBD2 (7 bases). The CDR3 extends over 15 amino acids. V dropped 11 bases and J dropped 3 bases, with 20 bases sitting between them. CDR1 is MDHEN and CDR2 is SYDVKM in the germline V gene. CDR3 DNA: TGTGCCTCCCGGGGGGCGGCCTTTATCTACAATGAGCAGTTCTTC. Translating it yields CASRGAAFIYNEQFF.

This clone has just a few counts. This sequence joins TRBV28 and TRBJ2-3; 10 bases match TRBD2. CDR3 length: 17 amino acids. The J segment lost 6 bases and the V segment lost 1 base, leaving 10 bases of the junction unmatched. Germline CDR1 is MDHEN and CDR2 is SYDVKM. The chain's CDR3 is CASSLFSYLAGADTQYF. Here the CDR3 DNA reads TGTGCCAGCAGTTTATTTAGTTATCTAGCGGGGGCGGATACGCAGTATTTT. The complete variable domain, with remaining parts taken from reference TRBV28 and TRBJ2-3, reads DVKVTQSSRYLVKRTGEKVFLECVQDMDHENMFWYRQDPGLGLRLIYFSYDVKMKEKGDIPEGYSVSREKKERFSLILESASTNQTSMYLCASSLFSYLAGADTQYFGPGTRLTVL.

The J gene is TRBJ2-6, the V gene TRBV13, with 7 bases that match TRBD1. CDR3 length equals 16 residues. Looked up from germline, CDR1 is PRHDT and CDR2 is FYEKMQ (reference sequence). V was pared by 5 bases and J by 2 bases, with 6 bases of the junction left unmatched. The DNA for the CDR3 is TGTGCCAGCAGCCCCCAGGGGGAAGCTGGGGCCAACGTCCTGACTTTC. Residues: CASSPQGEAGANVLTF.

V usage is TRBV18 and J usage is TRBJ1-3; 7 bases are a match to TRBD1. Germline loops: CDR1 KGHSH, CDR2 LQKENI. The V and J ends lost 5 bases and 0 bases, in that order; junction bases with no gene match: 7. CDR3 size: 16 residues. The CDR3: CASSSPGQASGNTIYF. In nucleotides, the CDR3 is TGTGCCAGCTCATCCCCAGGACAGGCCTCTGGAAACACCATATATTTT.

The CDR3 loop reads CASRWNRDVDNENTIYF. The CDR3 nucleotides are TGCGCCAGCAGGTGGAACAGGGACGTGGACAACGAAAACACCATATATTTT. This chain connects TRBV4-1 to TRBJ1-3; D is perhaps TRBD1 (6 bases). In germline, CDR1 is MGHRA, CDR2 YSYEKL. V dropped 6 bases and J dropped 6 bases, with 24 bases sitting between them. The CDR3 has 17 amino acids.

CDR3 DNA sequence: TGTGCCAGCAGCTTGGGAGGGGCGCCAGCTTTCTTT. This codes for CASSLGGAPAFF. This chain uses TRBV7-2 with TRBJ1-1; the D gene is possibly TRBD1 (5 bases). The CDR3 has 12 residues. Trimming cost V 3 bases and J 10 bases, with 12 bases left between them. Germline values: CDR1 SGHTA, CDR2 FQGNSA.

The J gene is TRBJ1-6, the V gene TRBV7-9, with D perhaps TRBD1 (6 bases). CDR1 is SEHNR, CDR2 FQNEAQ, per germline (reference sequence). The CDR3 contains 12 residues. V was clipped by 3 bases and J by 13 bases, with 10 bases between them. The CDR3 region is CASSFPGEPLHF. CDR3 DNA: TGTGCCAGCAGCTTCCCAGGGGAGCCCCTCCACTTT.

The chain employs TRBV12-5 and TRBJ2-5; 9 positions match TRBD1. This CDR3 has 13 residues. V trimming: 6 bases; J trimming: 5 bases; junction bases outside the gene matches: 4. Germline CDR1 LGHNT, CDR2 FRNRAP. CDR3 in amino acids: CASGADRGETQYF. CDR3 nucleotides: TGTGCTAGTGGAGCCGACAGGGGGGAGACCCAGTACTTC.

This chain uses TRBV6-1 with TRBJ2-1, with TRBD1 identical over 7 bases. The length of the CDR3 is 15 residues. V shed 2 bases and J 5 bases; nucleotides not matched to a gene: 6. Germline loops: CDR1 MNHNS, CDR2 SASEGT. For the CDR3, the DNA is TGTGCCAGCAGTGAACGACAGGGCCGCGACAATGAGCAGTTCTTC. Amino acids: CASSERQGRDNEQFF.

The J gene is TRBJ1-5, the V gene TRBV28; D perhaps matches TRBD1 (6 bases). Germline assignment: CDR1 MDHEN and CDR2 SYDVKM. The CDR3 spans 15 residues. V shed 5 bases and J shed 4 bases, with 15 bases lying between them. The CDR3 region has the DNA TGTGCCAGCAGTACCCCGGGGCAGGGGAATCAGCCCCAGCATTTT. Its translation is CASSTPGQGNQPQHF.

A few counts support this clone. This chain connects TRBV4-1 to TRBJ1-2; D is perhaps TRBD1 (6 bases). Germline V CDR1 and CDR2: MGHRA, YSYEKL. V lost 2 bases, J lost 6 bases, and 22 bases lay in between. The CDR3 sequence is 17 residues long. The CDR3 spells CASSQPREQQGRDGYTF. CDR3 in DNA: TGCGCCAGCAGCCAACCCCGCGAACAACAGGGCAGGGATGGCTACACCTTC.

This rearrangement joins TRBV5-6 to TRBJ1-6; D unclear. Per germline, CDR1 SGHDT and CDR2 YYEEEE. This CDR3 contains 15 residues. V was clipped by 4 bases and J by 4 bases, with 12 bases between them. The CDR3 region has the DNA TGTGCCAGCAGCCTTCTGACGGGATATAATTCACCCCTCCACTTT. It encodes CASSLLTGYNSPLHF. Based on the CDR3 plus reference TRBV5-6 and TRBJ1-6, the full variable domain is DAGVTQSPTHLIKTRGQQVTLRCSPKSGHDTVSWYQQALGQGPQFIFQYYEEEERQRGNFPDRFSGHQFPNYSSELNVNALLLGDSALYLCASSLLTGYNSPLHFGNGTRLTVT.

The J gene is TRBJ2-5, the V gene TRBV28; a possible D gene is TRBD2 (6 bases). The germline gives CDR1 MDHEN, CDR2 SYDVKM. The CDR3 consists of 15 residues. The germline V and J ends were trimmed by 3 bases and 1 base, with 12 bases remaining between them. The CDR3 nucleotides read TGTGCCAGCAGTTTTGTTAAGGGACTCCAAGAGACCCAGTACTTC. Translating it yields CASSFVKGLQETQYF.

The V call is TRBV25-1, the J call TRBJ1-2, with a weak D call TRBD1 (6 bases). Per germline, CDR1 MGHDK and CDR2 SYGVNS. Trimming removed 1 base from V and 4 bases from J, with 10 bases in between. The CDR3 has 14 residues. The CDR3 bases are TGTGCCAGCAGTGAATTGGGCAGGGGCTATGGCTACACCTTC. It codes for CASSELGRGYGYTF.

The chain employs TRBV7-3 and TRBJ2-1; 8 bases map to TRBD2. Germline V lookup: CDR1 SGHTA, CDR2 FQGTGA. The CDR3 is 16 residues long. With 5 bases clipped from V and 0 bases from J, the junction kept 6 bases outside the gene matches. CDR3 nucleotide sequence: TGTGCCAGCAGCGCGGGGGGACCCCGCTCCTACAATGAGCAGTTCTTC. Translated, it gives CASSAGGPRSYNEQFF.

The CDR3 DNA is TGTGCCACCAGCAGAGACGGGGGCTACGAGCAGTACTTC. It yields the protein CATSRDGGYEQYF. The genes are TRBV15 and TRBJ2-7, with a possible D match to TRBD2 (6 bases). In germline, CDR1 is LNHNV, CDR2 YYDKDF (reference sequence). The CDR3 is 13 residues long. V was pared by 0 bases and J by 3 bases, with 6 bases between.

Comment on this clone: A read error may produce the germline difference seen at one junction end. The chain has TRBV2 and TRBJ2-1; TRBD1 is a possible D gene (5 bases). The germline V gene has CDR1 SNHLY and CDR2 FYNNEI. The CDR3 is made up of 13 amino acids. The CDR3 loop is CARSAQGLGEQFF. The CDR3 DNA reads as TGTGCCAGAAGTGCTCAGGGCCTGGGTGAGCAGTTCTTC.

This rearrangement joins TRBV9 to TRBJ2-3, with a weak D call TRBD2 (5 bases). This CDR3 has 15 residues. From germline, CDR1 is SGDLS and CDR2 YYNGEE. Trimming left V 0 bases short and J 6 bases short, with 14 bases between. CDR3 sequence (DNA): TGTGCCAGCAGCGTAGCGGCTAGCCCCGGGGATACGCAGTATTTT. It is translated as CASSVAASPGDTQYF.